The 30 T cell receptor beta chains in this list originate from one sample, sequenced in a study of blood T cell repertoires in COVID-19. Libraries were prepared by immunoSEQ multiplex PCR; TCRdb keeps only in-frame clonotypes and omits some of them. The table includes 200,000 to 250,000 clones, around four fifths detected once. The sample was peripheral blood. These receptor sequences come from a woman aged 80 or over with acute or convalescent COVID-19.

CDR3 loop: CASSLVEGALIREQYF. The DNA of the CDR3 is TGCGCCAGCAGCTTGGTAGAGGGGGCTCTTATTCGGGAGCAGTACTTC. V usage is TRBV5-1 and J usage is TRBJ2-7, with TRBD1 matching 7 bases. CDR3 length: 16 amino acids. V dropped 0 bases and J dropped 7; count of bases not matched to a gene: 13. Germline values: CDR1 SGHRS, CDR2 YFSETQ.

The CDR3 protein is CASSLGGAQETQYF. The CDR3 DNA follows: TGTGCCAGCAGCTTAGGGGGCGCGCAAGAGACCCAGTACTTC. This rearrangement joins TRBV7-9 to TRBJ2-5; a weak D match, TRBD1 (5 bases). Germline CDR1 SEHNR, CDR2 FQNEAQ (reference sequence). The CDR3 contains 14 residues. The germline V and J ends were trimmed by 1 base and 2 bases, with 8 bases remaining between them.

Regarding this clone: Within the sample, other DNA sequences also encode this same CDR3. This chain links TRBV29-1 with TRBJ2-1; 7 bases match TRBD2. The CDR3 contains 11 residues. The V gene's germline CDR1 is SQVTM and CDR2 ANQGSEA. The V segment lost 6 bases and the J segment 5 bases; nucleotides outside the gene matches: 1. The CDR3 bases are TGCAGCGTGGGGGGGAACAATGAGCAGTTCTTC. Its protein product is CSVGGNNEQFF.

A few counts support this clone. J is TRBJ2-7 and V is TRBV5-1; TRBD1 agrees at 9 bases. The CDR3 has 14 amino acids. Germline values: CDR1 SGHRS, CDR2 YFSETQ. J was trimmed by 4 bases and V by 3 bases; bases with no gene match: 5. The CDR3 sequence: CASSYGQGRYEQYF. The CDR3 coding sequence is TGCGCCAGCAGCTACGGACAGGGGAGGTACGAGCAGTACTTC.

Only one count was recorded for this clone. This chain joins TRBV5-6 and TRBJ1-5; 8 bases line up with TRBD1. Germline CDR1 and CDR2: SGHDT and YYEEEE. The V segment lost 4 bases and the J segment 4 bases; nucleotides outside the gene matches: 10. The length of the CDR3 is 16 residues. CDR3 nucleotides: TGTGCCAGCAGCGCAGACAGGGGAGTCTCAAATCAGCCCCAGCATTTT. Its translation: CASSADRGVSNQPQHF.

The rearrangement joins TRBV7-2 to TRBJ1-5; weak D call: TRBD1 (6 bases). The CDR3 runs to 17 residues. The V and J ends lost 4 bases and 0 bases respectively, with 16 bases between them. The germline gives CDR1 SGHTA, CDR2 FQGNSA. CDR3 loop: CASSSPGQILSNQPQHF. As DNA, the CDR3 is TGTGCCAGCAGCTCGCCGGGACAAATACTTAGCAATCAGCCCCAGCATTTT.

This chain uses TRBV21-1 with TRBJ2-7; the D segment call TRBD1 is taken from the table without a DNA check. TRBV21-1 corresponds to a pseudogene. The CDR3 sequence is 16 residues long. The CDR3, as DNA: TGTGCCAGCAGCAATAGGTGCGGGACAGCCTCCTACGAGCAGTACTTC. Translating gives CASSNRCGTASYEQYF.

The chain is built from TRBV7-3 and TRBJ1-3, with 8 bases that match TRBD1. The CDR3 covers 15 residues. Germline CDR1 SGHTA, CDR2 FQGTGA. J was trimmed by 4 bases and V by 4 bases; bases with no gene match: 6. The CDR3 nucleotides are TGTGCCAGCAGCTCGACAGGGGTGGCAGGAAACACCATATATTTT. Residues: CASSSTGVAGNTIYF.

The sample holds a few counts of this clone. The CDR3 DNA reads TGTGCCACCAGCGAAAACCGGGACAGGGGATATGGCTACACCTTC. Protein: CATSENRDRGYGYTF. The chain recombines TRBV15 with TRBJ1-2; TRBD1 aligns across 10 bases. The CDR3 covers 15 residues. Germline V gives CDR1 LNHNV, CDR2 YYDKDF (reference sequence). V trimming: 5 bases; J trimming: 5 bases; junction bases outside the gene matches: 8.

This clone was seen a handful of times. The chain employs TRBV5-6 and TRBJ1-2; D gene uncertain. The CDR3 sequence is 13 residues long. V was clipped by 6 bases and J by 4 bases, with 13 bases between them. Germline lookup yields CDR1 SGHDT and CDR2 YYEEEE. Here the CDR3 DNA reads TGTGCCAGCACCCCAGGCATCAGCTATGGCTACACCTTC. It translates to CASTPGISYGYTF.

This chain connects TRBV7-2 to TRBJ1-1, with no clear D. V was pared by 6 bases and J by 0 bases, with 8 bases between. The CDR3 is 13 residues long. From germline, CDR1 is SGHTA and CDR2 FQGNSA. This CDR3 reads CASRNSVNTEAFF. The CDR3 bases are TGTGCCAGCAGGAATTCAGTGAACACTGAAGCTTTCTTT. The full variable domain, rest sourced from reference TRBV7-2 and TRBJ1-1, is GAGVSQSPSNKVTEKGKDVELRCDPISGHTALYWYRQSLGQGLEFLIYFQGNSAPDKSGLPSDRFSAERTGGSVSTLTIQRTQQEDSAVYLCASRNSVNTEAFFGQGTRLTVV.

V usage is TRBV7-2 and J usage is TRBJ2-1; D possibly corresponds to TRBD2 (5 bases). The germline gives CDR1 SGHTA, CDR2 FQGNSA. CDR3 length: 16 amino acids. The V end was cut by 1 base, the J end by 5 bases, with 15 bases between. In nucleotides, the CDR3 is TGTGCCAGCAGCTTAGTCGGCACGCGGGTAAACAATGAGCAGTTCTTC. Translated: CASSLVGTRVNNEQFF.

CDR3 DNA: TGTGCCAGCTCCACGGGGGGCACAGATACGCAGTATTTT. Translation gives CASSTGGTDTQYF. V and J are TRBV18 and TRBJ2-3; D might be TRBD2 (6 bases). Germline CDR1 and CDR2: KGHSH and LQKENI. V was pared by 6 bases and J by 1 base, with 8 bases between. This CDR3 has 13 amino acids.

The V call is TRBV19, the J call TRBJ2-1; 11 nucleotides align to TRBD2. The J segment lost 10 bases and the V segment lost 5 bases, leaving 10 bases of the junction unmatched. Germline V CDR1 and CDR2: LNHDA, SQIVND (reference sequence). The CDR3 is 15 residues long. Here the CDR3 reads CASSPFSGRATEQFF. CDR3 DNA sequence: TGTGCCAGTAGTCCGTTTAGCGGGAGGGCTACCGAGCAGTTCTTC.

V is TRBV7-8 and J is TRBJ1-5, with D unclear. Germline V CDR1 and CDR2: SGHVS, FQNEAQ. The V end lost 1 base, the J end lost 1 base, and 8 bases lay between the germline ends. The CDR3 is 15 amino acids. The CDR3 region is CASSLVGSSNQPQHF. CDR3 nucleotides: TGTGCCAGCAGCTTAGTCGGGAGCAGCAATCAGCCCCAGCATTTT.

This clone was picked up a small number of times. The genes are TRBV28 and TRBJ1-3; tentatively, D is TRBD1 (5 bases). CDR3 size: 16 residues. Germline V gives CDR1 MDHEN, CDR2 SYDVKM. The V and J ends lost 5 bases and 2 bases respectively, with 16 bases between them. In DNA form, the CDR3 reads TGTGCCAGCAGTCGCGATTACAGGAGCCCTGGAAACACCATATATTTT. Amino acids: CASSRDYRSPGNTIYF.

The chain is built from TRBV4-1 and TRBJ2-7, with D tentatively TRBD2 (6 bases). The germline V and J ends were trimmed by 0 bases and 3 bases, with 18 bases remaining between them. The CDR3 is 17 amino acids. From germline, CDR1 is MGHRA and CDR2 YSYEKL. CDR3 DNA sequence: TGCGCCAGCAGCCAAGATCCCCTAGCGAGCCTATACTACGAGCAGTACTTC. It specifies CASSQDPLASLYYEQYF.

The chain couples TRBV11-2 to TRBJ1-2; tentatively, D is TRBD1 (6 bases). The CDR3 totals 13 residues. Germline V gene data show CDR1 as SGHAT and CDR2 as FQNNGV. V lost 5 bases to trimming and J lost 1 base, with 8 bases between them. The CDR3 protein is CASSMDSNYGYTF. The CDR3 nucleotides are TGTGCCAGCAGCATGGACAGTAACTATGGCTACACCTTC.

For this clone: A much larger clone sits a single nucleotide away, making a read error possible. The gene calls are TRBV9 and TRBJ2-1; tentative D call: TRBD2 (6 bases). In germline, CDR1 is SGDLS, CDR2 YYNGEE. This CDR3 is built from 14 residues. Trimming pared 8 bases from V and 9 bases from J, leaving 21 bases between. CDR3 in DNA: TGTGCCAGTTCCGTCGAATACAAGGGAGGTGAGCAGTTCTTC. Translated, it gives CASSVEYKGGEQFF.

In its sample, this clone was seen once. The chain couples TRBV4-2 to TRBJ1-1; 8 bases map to TRBD1. CDR1 is LGHNA and CDR2 is YNFKEQ in the germline V gene. The V segment lost 8 bases and the J segment 2 bases; nucleotides outside the gene matches: 10. The CDR3 consists of 15 residues. CDR3 sequence reads: CASSMDRATNTEAFF. CDR3 nucleotides: TGTGCCAGCTCCATGGACAGGGCCACAAACACTGAAGCTTTCTTT.

The gene calls are TRBV5-1 and TRBJ1-2; no clear D gene. The V and J ends lost 4 bases and 4 bases respectively, with 14 bases between them. CDR1 is SGHRS and CDR2 is YFSETQ in the germline V gene. This CDR3 comprises 14 residues. In DNA form, the CDR3 reads TGCGCCAGCAGCCCTAATTGGGAGGGCTATGGCTACACCTTC. It translates to CASSPNWEGYGYTF.

The V call is TRBV2, the J call TRBJ1-1; 7 bases fit TRBD1. This CDR3 spans 14 amino acids. Trimming removed 1 base from V and 4 bases from J; junction bases left unmatched: 3. Germline V gene sequence: CDR1 SNHLY, CDR2 FYNNEI. The CDR3 coding sequence is TGTGCCAGCAGTGAAGGAGGGGGCGGCACTGAAGCTTTCTTT. Protein: CASSEGGGGTEAFF.

The rearrangement joins TRBV18 to TRBJ2-1; D unresolved. The ends were cut back, 4 bases at V and 5 bases at J, with 9 bases in the middle. This CDR3 contains 13 residues. Germline loops: CDR1 KGHSH, CDR2 LQKENI. CDR3 DNA: TGTGCCAGCTCACGACTGAACGACAATGAGCAGTTCTTC. This gives the protein CASSRLNDNEQFF.

Only a few counts were recorded for this clone. The chain links TRBV4-3 to TRBJ1-2, with no clear D. CDR1 and CDR2 (germline): LGHNA, YSLEER. This CDR3 region has 15 residues. V gave up 0 bases and J gave up 1 base, with 9 bases separating them. CDR3 nucleotides: TGCGCCAGCAGCCAAGATCATCCGAGTAACTATGGCTACACCTTC. Its translation: CASSQDHPSNYGYTF.

Here the CDR3 reads CASSFGGTGYTF. CDR3 in DNA: TGTGCCAGCAGTTTTGGCGGGACGGGCTACACCTTC. The rearrangement links TRBV12-3 or TRBV12-4 to TRBJ1-2; D may be TRBD1 (5 bases). The CDR3 totals 12 residues. V lost 3 bases, J lost 8 bases, and 10 bases lay in between.

The V and J genes are TRBV11-3 and TRBJ2-2; 9 nucleotides line up with TRBD1. Germline CDR1 SGHNT, CDR2 YENEEA. This CDR3 spans 16 amino acids. V trimming: 3 bases; J trimming: 6 bases; junction bases outside the gene matches: 8. The CDR3 coding sequence is TGTGCCAGCAGCTTCACCGGGACAGGGATTTCCGGGGAGCTGTTTTTT. Its translation is CASSFTGTGISGELFF.

This clone was seen only once. This chain joins TRBV6-1 and TRBJ2-2, with 9 bases matching TRBD2. V lost 3 bases to trimming and J lost 2 bases; unmatched junction nucleotides: 7. The CDR3 runs to 17 residues. CDR1 and CDR2 (germline): MNHNS, SASEGT. The CDR3 DNA reads as TGTGCCAGCAGTGACCGAGCAGCGGGGGGTAACACCGGGGAGCTGTTTTTT. It translates to CASSDRAAGGNTGELFF.

This chain links TRBV6-6 with TRBJ2-7; 10 nucleotides align to TRBD2. V was clipped by 5 bases and J by 3 bases; unmatched bases: 13. The CDR3 runs to 17 residues. The germline gives CDR1 MNHNY, CDR2 SVGAGI (reference sequence). The CDR3 spells CASSHGLAVGLGYEQYF. The CDR3 DNA sequence: TGTGCCAGCAGTCACGGACTAGCGGTTGGCTTAGGCTACGAGCAGTACTTC.

This clone was observed a handful of times. This chain links TRBV6-5 with TRBJ2-7, with 9 bases lining up with TRBD1. Germline V gives CDR1 MNHEY, CDR2 SVGAGI. After removal of 6 bases from V and 2 bases from J, the junction contained 8 bases not matched to a gene. CDR3 length equals 15 residues. This chain's CDR3 is CASRPRQGVAYEQYF. The CDR3 DNA is TGTGCCAGCAGACCAAGACAGGGGGTGGCCTACGAGCAGTACTTC.

This clone came up a few times. The chain recombines TRBV6-5 with TRBJ2-7; D uncertain. The V gene's germline CDR1 is MNHEY and CDR2 SVGAGI. This CDR3 has 11 residues. V lost 4 bases and J lost 7, with 8 bases in between. The CDR3 region is CASSFKREQYF. In nucleotides, the CDR3 is TGTGCCAGCAGTTTCAAGAGGGAGCAGTACTTC.